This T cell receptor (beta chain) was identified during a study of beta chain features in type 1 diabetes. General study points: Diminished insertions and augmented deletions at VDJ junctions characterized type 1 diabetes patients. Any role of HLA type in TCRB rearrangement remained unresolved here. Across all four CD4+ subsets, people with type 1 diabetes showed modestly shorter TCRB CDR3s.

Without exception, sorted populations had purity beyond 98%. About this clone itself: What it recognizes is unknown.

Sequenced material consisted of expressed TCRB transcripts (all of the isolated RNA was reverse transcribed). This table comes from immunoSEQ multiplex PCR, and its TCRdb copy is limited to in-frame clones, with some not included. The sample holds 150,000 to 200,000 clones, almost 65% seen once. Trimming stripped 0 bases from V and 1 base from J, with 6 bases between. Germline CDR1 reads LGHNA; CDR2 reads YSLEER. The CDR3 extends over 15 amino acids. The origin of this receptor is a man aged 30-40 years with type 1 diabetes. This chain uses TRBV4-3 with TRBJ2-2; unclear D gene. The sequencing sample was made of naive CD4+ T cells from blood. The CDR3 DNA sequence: TGCGCCAGCAGCCAAGATCCCTGGAACACCGGGGAGCTGTTTTTT. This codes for CASSQDPWNTGELFF.